This T cell receptor (beta chain) comes out of a study of T cells in Graves' hyperthyroidism and ophthalmopathy. Overall study context: Blood from the periphery was taken at initial diagnosis, before any treatment. The study's findings and limits: The model predicted ophthalmopathy a median roughly 6.3 months before onset. The blood repertoire included most of the expanded thyroid clonotypes above 0.001.

A patient was excluded if there was uncontrolled infection, other autoimmune disease, pregnancy or lactation. There were TCR beta CDR3 regions amplified from RNA transcripts. Initially, a first-round RT-PCR of the TCR CDR3 employed the HTBI primer set. TCRdb re-called the multiplex PCR reads through MiXCR, storing one row per CDR3 protein. Of 500,000 to 550,000 distinct CDR3 sequences in the sample, about 20% were seen once. This clonotype was detected only a few times. The antigen remains unidentified. This CDR3 contains 13 residues. The V end was cut by 6 bases, the J end by 6 bases, with 15 bases between.

The chain couples TRBV12-3 or TRBV12-4 to TRBJ2-7; a possible D gene is TRBD2 (9 bases). The receptor was derived from a man between 18 and 35 years old with Graves' hyperthyroidism. The specimen was blood. The CDR3 region has the DNA TGTGCCAGCAGACCTAGCGGGACAGGCGAGCAGTACTTC. This codes for CASRPSGTGEQYF.